The rows below give T cell receptor beta chains drawn from one sample of a study of preoperative IRX-2 immunotherapy in early breast cancer. Only in-frame clones appear in the TCRdb table, and some are missing; sequencing was by immunoSEQ multiplex PCR. This sample has about 5,600 clones; about 60% occur once, and the top ten carry around 10%. Sequenced here: tumor tissue, sampled before IRX-2 immunotherapy. The receptors stem from a human donor with breast cancer. CDR3s include the opening cysteine and the closing phenylalanine or tryptophan. A D gene is named only where the DNA matches it firmly. The listing skips clone size in some rows; elsewhere it reads once, few, many or a size class.

J: TRBJ1-1
D: -
size: -
V: TRBV6-1
CDR3: CASSEVGPDLAFF
DNA: TGTGCCAGCAGTGAAGTTGGGCCAGATCTAGCTTTCTTT

J: TRBJ2-2
D: -
size: -
V: TRBV18
CDR3: CASSGTNTGELFF
DNA: TGTGCCAGCTCAGGGACAAACACCGGGGAGCTGTTTTTT

J: TRBJ1-1
D: -
size: -
V: TRBV10-1
CDR3: CASSDEIEAFF
DNA: TGCGCCAGCAGTGATGAAATCGAAGCTTTCTTT

J: TRBJ2-4
D: TRBD1
size: -
V: TRBV29-1
CDR3: CSASGTGENIQYF
DNA: TGCAGCGCTTCCGGGACAGGGGAAAACATTCAGTACTTC

J: TRBJ2-3
D: TRBD1
size: -
V: TRBV18
CDR3: CASSQGAFGTDTQYF
DNA: TGTGCCAGCTCACAGGGGGCTTTTGGCACAGATACGCAGTATTTT

J: TRBJ2-3
D: TRBD2
size: -
V: TRBV29-1
CDR3: CSVELAGGPGDTQYF
DNA: TGCAGCGTTGAACTAGCGGGAGGGCCGGGAGATACGCAGTATTTT

J: TRBJ2-7
D: -
size: -
V: TRBV7-5
CDR3: CASSLVGRSGTTRYEQYF
DNA: TGTGCCAGCAGCTTAGTAGGGCGAAGCGGGACGACCCGATACGAGCAGTACTTC

J: TRBJ1-2
D: -
size: -
V: TRBV6-8
CDR3: CASSHNHLNYGYTF
DNA: TGTGCCAGCAGCCACAACCACCTAAACTATGGCTACACCTTC

J: TRBJ2-3
D: TRBD2
size: -
V: TRBV10-1
CDR3: CASSATSGGTDTQYF
DNA: TGCGCCAGCAGTGCGACTAGCGGGGGCACAGATACGCAGTATTTT

J: TRBJ1-2
D: -
size: large
V: TRBV6-8
CDR3: CASSYGLGGYTF
DNA: TGTGCCAGCAGCTACGGTCTTGGGGGCTACACCTTC

J: TRBJ2-7
D: TRBD2
size: -
V: TRBV18
CDR3: CASSPGLAGDIEGTYEQYF
DNA: TGTGCCAGCTCACCGGGACTAGCGGGAGACATTGAAGGCACCTACGAGCAGTACTTC

J: TRBJ1-1
D: TRBD1
size: -
V: TRBV29-1
CDR3: CSGASLSQGAVRNTEAFF
DNA: TGCAGCGGAGCATCGTTATCCCAGGGGGCTGTTCGGAACACTGAAGCTTTCTTT

J: TRBJ2-1
D: -
size: -
V: TRBV7-6
CDR3: CASSLAIGRDGDEQFF
DNA: TGTGCCAGCAGCTTAGCCATCGGAAGAGATGGCGATGAGCAGTTCTTC

J: TRBJ2-5
D: TRBD1
size: -
V: TRBV28
CDR3: CASSPRGTGGAETQYF
DNA: TGTGCCAGCAGTCCACGCGGGACAGGGGGCGCCGAGACCCAGTACTTC

J: TRBJ2-5
D: -
size: -
V: TRBV18
CDR3: CASSLTSQTGETQYF
DNA: TGTGCCAGCTCACTGACTAGTCAGACCGGGGAGACCCAGTACTTC

J: TRBJ2-7
D: -
size: -
V: TRBV29-1
CDR3: CSVSADSYEQYF
DNA: TGCAGCGTTTCCGCGGACTCCTACGAGCAGTACTTC

J: TRBJ1-1
D: TRBD1
size: -
V: TRBV6-8
CDR3: CASTLTGGNTEAFF
DNA: TGTGCCAGCACCCTGACAGGGGGGAACACTGAAGCTTTCTTT

J: TRBJ2-6
D: -
size: once
V: TRBV1
CDR3: CASSQDYGSGANVLTF
DNA: TGCGCCAGCAGCCAAGATTACGGTTCTGGGGCCAACGTCCTGACTTTC

J: TRBJ2-2
D: -
size: -
V: TRBV23-1
CDR3: CASSLEGGFTGELFF
DNA: TGCGCCAGCAGCTTGGAAGGGGGTTTCACCGGGGAGCTGTTTTTT

J: TRBJ1-4
D: -
size: -
V: TRBV19
CDR3: CASTVRGGMNEKLFF
DNA: TGTGCCAGTACGGTTAGGGGAGGGATGAATGAAAAACTGTTTTTT

J: TRBJ1-2
D: -
size: few
V: TRBV28
CDR3: CASKGFRDRMRNYGYTF
DNA: TGTGCCAGCAAAGGGTTCAGGGATCGCATGCGGAACTATGGCTACACCTTC

J: TRBJ2-7
D: -
size: -
V: TRBV11-3
CDR3: CASSLGPGAPYEQYF
DNA: TGTGCCAGCAGCTTAGGCCCAGGAGCACCCTACGAGCAGTACTTC

J: TRBJ1-4
D: -
size: -
V: TRBV9
CDR3: CASSPSGGSNEKLFF
DNA: TGTGCCAGCAGCCCGAGCGGGGGATCAAACGAAAAACTGTTTTTT

J: TRBJ2-7
D: TRBD1
size: -
V: TRBV12-5
CDR3: CASSRLGQGLPEQYF
DNA: TGTGCCAGCTCCCGACTCGGACAGGGGTTACCCGAGCAGTACTTC

J: TRBJ1-5
D: -
size: few
V: TRBV19
CDR3: CASSIKSANQPQHF
DNA: TGTGCCAGTAGTATTAAGTCCGCCAATCAGCCCCAGCATTTT

J: TRBJ2-5
D: -
size: few
V: TRBV18
CDR3: CASSQRGITETQYF
DNA: TGTGCCAGCTCACAACGAGGGATTACCGAGACCCAGTACTTC

J: TRBJ1-5
D: TRBD1
size: once
V: TRBV6-8
CDR3: CASSSAQGRGPNQPQHF
DNA: TGTGCCAGCAGTTCCGCCCAGGGCAGGGGGCCAAATCAGCCCCAGCATTTT

J: TRBJ2-1
D: -
size: -
V: TRBV10-1
CDR3: CASSDMNEQFF
DNA: TGCGCCAGCAGTGATATGAATGAGCAGTTCTTC

J: TRBJ1-2
D: -
size: -
V: TRBV4-1
CDR3: CASSQGGRANYGYTF
DNA: TGCGCCAGCAGCCAAGGAGGCAGAGCTAACTATGGCTACACCTTC

J: TRBJ1-4
D: TRBD1
size: -
V: TRBV11-3
CDR3: CASSLQGQLNEKLFF
DNA: TGTGCCAGCAGCTTACAGGGACAGTTGAATGAAAAACTGTTTTTT

J: TRBJ2-2
D: TRBD2
size: -
V: TRBV5-1
CDR3: CASRMGGRGTGELFF
DNA: TGCGCCAGCAGAATGGGAGGGAGAGGTACCGGGGAGCTGTTTTTT

J: TRBJ2-3
D: -
size: -
V: TRBV6-8
CDR3: CASSYYTSTDTQYF
DNA: TGTGCCAGCAGTTACTACACTAGCACAGATACGCAGTATTTT

J: TRBJ2-7
D: TRBD2
size: -
V: TRBV12-5
CDR3: CASTQRGLPSRYF
DNA: TGTGCCAGCACCCAAAGGGGACTACCGTCGCGGTACTTC

J: TRBJ1-1
D: TRBD1
size: few
V: TRBV11-3
CDR3: CASSLGTGDMNTEAFF
DNA: TGTGCCAGCAGCTTAGGGACAGGGGACATGAACACTGAAGCTTTCTTT

J: TRBJ2-7
D: -
size: large
V: TRBV10-2
CDR3: CASTGRSYEQYF
DNA: TGCGCCAGCACCGGCCGTTCCTACGAGCAGTACTTC

J: TRBJ2-7
D: TRBD2
size: -
V: TRBV5-1
CDR3: CASSYLAGDSYEQYF
DNA: TGCGCCAGCAGCTACCTAGCGGGAGACTCCTACGAGCAGTACTTC

J: TRBJ2-1
D: -
size: medium-sized
V: TRBV10-3
CDR3: CAISESPTSSRQGEQFF
DNA: TGTGCCATCAGTGAGTCCCCAACTAGCTCCCGCCAAGGTGAGCAGTTCTTC

J: TRBJ1-1
D: -
size: -
V: TRBV7-4
CDR3: CASSLAAGSEAFF
DNA: TGTGCCAGCAGCTTAGCCGCAGGGTCCGAAGCTTTCTTT

J: TRBJ2-1
D: -
size: -
V: TRBV23-1
CDR3: CASSLVGSSYNEQFF
DNA: TGCGCCAGCAGCTTGGTCGGCAGCTCCTACAATGAGCAGTTCTTC

J: TRBJ2-3
D: -
size: -
V: TRBV18
CDR3: CASSPGSRSFTDTQYF
DNA: TGTGCCAGCTCACCGGGGAGCCGGTCGTTCACAGATACGCAGTATTTT

J: TRBJ2-1
D: -
size: -
V: TRBV6-8
CDR3: CASEGGGPYNEQFF
DNA: TGTGCCAGTGAGGGGGGAGGGCCCTACAATGAGCAGTTCTTC

J: TRBJ1-2
D: -
size: -
V: TRBV28
CDR3: CASSLDSARLYGYTF
DNA: TGTGCCAGCAGTCTGGACAGCGCTCGGCTATATGGCTACACCTTC

J: TRBJ2-3
D: TRBD2
size: -
V: TRBV9
CDR3: CASSLGLAGVLDTQYF
DNA: TGTGCCAGCAGCTTGGGTCTAGCGGGAGTGTTAGATACGCAGTATTTT

J: TRBJ2-7
D: -
size: -
V: TRBV6-8
CDR3: CASSPEGTGEYEQYF
DNA: TGTGCCAGCAGCCCAGAGGGGACGGGAGAATACGAGCAGTACTTC

J: TRBJ2-7
D: -
size: -
V: TRBV6-8
CDR3: CASRPRGGQGHYEQYF
DNA: TGTGCCAGCAGACCTCGGGGGGGACAGGGACACTACGAGCAGTACTTC

J: TRBJ2-3
D: -
size: -
V: TRBV19
CDR3: CASSPVAARTDTQYF
DNA: TGTGCCAGTAGTCCGGTCGCAGCCCGCACAGATACGCAGTATTTT

J: TRBJ2-7
D: -
size: -
V: TRBV11-3
CDR3: CASSLVAYYYEQYF
DNA: TGTGCCAGCAGCTTAGTCGCATATTACTACGAGCAGTACTTC

J: TRBJ2-1
D: TRBD2
size: -
V: TRBV28
CDR3: CASSLTSGGNNEQFF
DNA: TGTGCCAGCAGTTTAACTAGCGGGGGAAACAATGAGCAGTTCTTC

J: TRBJ2-7
D: TRBD2
size: -
V: TRBV6-8
CDR3: CASSSTAGSSYEQYF
DNA: TGTGCCAGCAGCTCCACAGCGGGGAGCTCCTACGAGCAGTACTTC

J: TRBJ2-7
D: TRBD2
size: -
V: TRBV6-4
CDR3: CASSEFGRGDLDEQYF
DNA: TGTGCCAGCAGTGAGTTCGGGAGGGGCGATCTGGACGAGCAGTACTTC

J: TRBJ2-4
D: TRBD2
size: few
V: TRBV6-8
CDR3: CASSLAGAKNIQYF
DNA: TGTGCCAGCAGTTTAGCGGGAGCCAAAAACATTCAGTACTTC

J: TRBJ2-6
D: -
size: medium-sized
V: TRBV15
CDR3: CATSGTGLGANVLTF
DNA: TGTGCCACCAGCGGAACAGGGCTTGGGGCCAACGTCCTGACTTTC

J: TRBJ1-2
D: -
size: -
V: TRBV5-1
CDR3: CASSLREANYGYTF
DNA: TGCGCCAGCAGCTTGCGGGAAGCTAACTATGGCTACACCTTC

J: TRBJ1-1
D: -
size: -
V: TRBV6-8
CDR3: CASSLVQGPEAFF
DNA: TGTGCCAGCAGTTTAGTACAGGGTCCTGAAGCTTTCTTT

J: TRBJ1-1
D: -
size: -
V: TRBV11-3
CDR3: CASSSHFLNTEAFF
DNA: TGTGCCAGCAGCTCACATTTTCTGAACACTGAAGCTTTCTTT

J: TRBJ1-4
D: -
size: once
V: TRBV28
CDR3: CASSSILGHQKLFF
DNA: TGTGCCAGCAGCTCGATTCTGGGACACCAAAAACTGTTTTTT